What follows are 12 T cell receptor beta chains derived from one specimen sequenced in a study of early T cells in non-severe SARS-CoV-2 infection. TCRdb called the 5' RACE reads again in MiXCR, with one record for every CDR3 protein. This sample has about 26,000 distinct CDR3 sequences, with about 4.2% found just once. The sequenced sample consisted of whole blood. These receptors all stem from an adult who was a healthcare worker with PCR-confirmed SARS-CoV-2 infection or an uninfected control (not recorded which).

This clonotype was seen ten or more times. The rearrangement uses TRBV6-5 and TRBJ2-3; D ambiguous. CDR1 is MNHEY, CDR2 SVGAGI, per germline. The CDR3 loop spans 14 amino acids. V was clipped by 3 bases and J by 3 bases, with 10 bases between them. The CDR3 DNA follows: TGTGCCAGCAGTTATCTTGGGGTTACAGATACGCAGTATTTT. Translation gives CASSYLGVTDTQYF.

The rearrangement joins TRBV12-3 or TRBV12-4 to TRBJ2-5; D is possibly TRBD1 (6 bases). The CDR3 is made up of 13 amino acids. Between the trimmed V and J ends, which lost 10 bases and 0 bases, there was a span of 12 bases. CDR3 bases: TGTGCCAACCGGACAGCTTACCAAGAGACCCAGTACTTC. It encodes CANRTAYQETQYF.

This clonotype occurred many times. The chain is built from TRBV7-9 and TRBJ2-7, with D perhaps matching TRBD2 (6 bases). Germline CDR1 SEHNR, CDR2 FQNEAQ (reference sequence). V lost 4 bases to trimming and J lost 6 bases, with 19 bases between them. The CDR3 length is 15 residues. This CDR3 is CASSSSHRDLLEQYF. The CDR3 nucleotides are TGTGCCAGCAGCTCATCCCACCGGGACTTGCTCGAGCAGTACTTC.

Many counts were recorded for this clonotype. The chain recombines TRBV6-1 with TRBJ2-7; 7 bases map to TRBD2. Germline-derived CDR1 and CDR2 are MNHNS and SASEGT. The length of the CDR3 is 14 residues. The J segment lost 0 bases and the V segment lost 5 bases, leaving 4 bases of the junction unmatched. The CDR3 nucleotides are TGTGCCAGCAGTCCGGGGGGTACCTCCTACGAGCAGTACTTC. It encodes CASSPGGTSYEQYF.

This clonotype was seen many times. The chain recombines TRBV3-1 with TRBJ2-3; 9 positions match TRBD1. Germline CDR1 LGHDT, CDR2 YNNKEL (reference sequence). The V gene end was trimmed by 6 bases and the J gene end by 5 bases; junction bases not matched to a gene: 0. There are 12 residues in the CDR3. The CDR3 DNA is TGTGCCAGCAGGACAGGGGGAGATACGCAGTATTTT. This encodes CASRTGGDTQYF.

This clonotype occurred many times. This chain connects TRBV18 to TRBJ2-7; TRBD2 agrees at 9 bases. The trim removed 4 bases at V and 2 bases at J, leaving 3 bases unmatched. The CDR3 is 14 residues long. CDR1 is KGHSH and CDR2 is LQKENI in the germline V gene. The CDR3 loop reads CASSLTSGPYEQYF. The CDR3 nucleotides read TGTGCCAGCTCACTGACTAGCGGACCCTACGAGCAGTACTTC.

This clonotype was recorded at least ten times. The genes are TRBV18 and TRBJ1-3; D gene ambiguous. V shed 2 bases and J shed 4 bases, with 6 bases lying between them. CDR3 size: 13 residues. Germline loops: CDR1 KGHSH, CDR2 LQKENI. The CDR3 sequence: CASSPDVGNTIYF. The CDR3 nucleotides read TGTGCCAGCTCACCAGATGTCGGAAACACCATATATTTT.

This clonotype has at least ten counts. The CDR3 region has the DNA TGCAGTGCTAGCCGGGGACAGGGAGACACTGAAGCTTTCTTT. This gives the protein CSASRGQGDTEAFF. The V and J genes are TRBV20-1 and TRBJ1-1, with 9 bases that match TRBD1. The CDR3 totals 14 residues. J lost 3 bases, V lost 3 bases, and 5 bases had no gene match. Germline values: CDR1 DFQATT, CDR2 SNEGSKA (reference sequence).

This clonotype was counted at least ten times. The chain combines TRBV6-6 with TRBJ2-2; 9 bases match TRBD2. J gave up 1 base and V 0 bases, and 3 bases lay outside the gene matches. CDR1 is MNHNY, CDR2 SVGAGI, per germline (reference sequence). The length of the CDR3 is 17 residues. The CDR3 DNA reads as TGTGCCAGCAGTTACTCGGGTAGCGGGAGGAACACCGGGGAGCTGTTTTTT. It specifies CASSYSGSGRNTGELFF.

This sequence joins TRBV6-2 or TRBV6-3 and TRBJ2-1, with 12 positions matching TRBD2. CDR3 length: 15 amino acids. Germline V lookup: CDR1 MNHEY, CDR2 SVGEGT. V gave up 4 bases and J gave up 8 bases; unmatched junction bases: 6. CDR3 sequence: CASSSGLAGWDEQFF. DNA of the CDR3: TGTGCCAGCAGTTCCGGACTAGCGGGGTGGGATGAGCAGTTCTTC.

Only a few counts were recorded for this clonotype. The DNA of the CDR3 is TGCGCCAGCAGCTTCAGGTCATGGGGGGCCCCAGATACGCAGTATTTT. It specifies CASSFRSWGAPDTQYF. This chain uses TRBV5-1 with TRBJ2-3; the D gene could be TRBD1 or TRBD2 (6 bases each). Trimming cost V 2 bases and J 4 bases, with 17 bases left between them. In germline, CDR1 is SGHRS, CDR2 YFSETQ. The CDR3 has 16 residues.

Note on this clonotype: This may arise from a read error, as a much more abundant clone is one base away. The chain uses TRBV5-6 and TRBJ2-1, with 10 bases that match TRBD1. The CDR3 runs 16 residues. V lost 4 bases and J lost 6; bases outside the gene matches: 10. The germline gives CDR1 SGHDT, CDR2 YYEEEE. The CDR3 sequence: CASSAGDRGSSNEQFF. CDR3 nucleotide sequence: TGTGCCAGCAGCGCGGGGGACAGGGGCTCATCCAATGAGCAGTTCTTC.